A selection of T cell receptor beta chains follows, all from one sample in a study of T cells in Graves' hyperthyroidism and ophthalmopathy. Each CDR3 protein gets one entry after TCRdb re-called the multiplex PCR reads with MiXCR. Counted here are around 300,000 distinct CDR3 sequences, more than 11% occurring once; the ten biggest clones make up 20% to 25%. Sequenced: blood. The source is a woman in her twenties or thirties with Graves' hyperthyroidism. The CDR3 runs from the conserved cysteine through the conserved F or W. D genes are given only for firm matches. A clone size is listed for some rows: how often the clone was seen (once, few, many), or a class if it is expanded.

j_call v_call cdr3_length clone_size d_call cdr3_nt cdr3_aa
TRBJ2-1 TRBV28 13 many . TGTGCCAGCAGTTCTTTAAGGTACAATGAGCAGTTCTTC CASSSLRYNEQFF
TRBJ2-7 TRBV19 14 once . TGTGCCAGTAGTATTGGGTCGGGTACCTACGAGCAGTACTTC CASSIGSGTYEQYF
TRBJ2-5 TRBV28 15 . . TGTGCCAGCAGTACCACCCTAGACAGGCCAGAGACCCAGTACTTC CASSTTLDRPETQYF
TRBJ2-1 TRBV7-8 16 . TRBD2 TGTGCCAGCAGCTTAGCTCCGGGACTAGTGTCCAATGAGCAGTTCTTC CASSLAPGLVSNEQFF
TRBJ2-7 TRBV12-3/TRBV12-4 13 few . TGTGCCAGCGGACCCCGGGCGGGGTACGAGCAGTACTTC CASGPRAGYEQYF
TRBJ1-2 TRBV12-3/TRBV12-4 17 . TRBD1 TGTGCCAGCAGTCCTAAACCTTACAGGGGGAACGGCTATGGCTACACCTTC CASSPKPYRGNGYGYTF
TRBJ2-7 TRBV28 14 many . TGTGCCAGCAGTTTAAGGGGTTTAACCTACGAGCAGTACTTC CASSLRGLTYEQYF
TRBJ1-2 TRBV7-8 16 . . TGTGCCAGCAGCTTAGCGAGCAGGGGCTACGGCTATGGCTACACCTTC CASSLASRGYGYGYTF
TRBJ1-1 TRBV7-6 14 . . TGTGCCAGCAGCTTATATGAGGGGAACACTGAAGCTTTCTTT CASSLYEGNTEAFF
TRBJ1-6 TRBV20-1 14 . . TGCAGTGCTAGTAATATGAGGGGGAATTCACCCCTCCACTTT CSASNMRGNSPLHF
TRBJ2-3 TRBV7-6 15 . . TGTGCCAGCAGCCCCTCTCAGCGAGGGACAGATACGCAGTATTTT CASSPSQRGTDTQYF
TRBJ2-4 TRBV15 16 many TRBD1 TGTGCCACCAGCAGGGGGACAGGGGGGATCTGGGACATTCAGTACTTC CATSRGTGGIWDIQYF
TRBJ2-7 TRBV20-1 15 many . TGCAGTGCCAAACCCGGGACGGGTCCTACCTACGAGCAGTACTTC CSAKPGTGPTYEQYF